This paragraph covers one TCR beta chain sequence. The data derive from a study of blood T cell repertoires in COVID-19. Study as a whole: Material from acute and convalescent COVID-19 was sourced from the United States, Italy and Spain. T cells, B-cell-depleted T cells, or PBMCs provided the cDNA or gDNA that served as material.

The V gene lost 2 bases and the J gene lost 6 bases, with 13 bases spanning the gap. There are 14 residues in the CDR3. CDR1 and CDR2 from the germline V gene are SGHTA and FQGNSA. The protocol was immunoSEQ multiplex PCR, while the TCRdb copy is restricted to in-frame clones and leaves out a portion. The sample has roughly 130,000 clones; about 86% are singletons. The rearrangement links TRBV7-2 to TRBJ1-2; a weak D match, TRBD1 (6 bases). Sequencing was performed on peripheral blood. The TCR originated in a woman aged 45 to 65 with acute or convalescent COVID-19. In nucleotides, the CDR3 is TGTGCCAGCAGCTTACTCACAGGGATCGATGGCTACACCTTC. This sequence encodes CASSLLTGIDGYTF.